A selection of T cell receptor beta chains follows, all from one sample in a study of blood T cell repertoires in COVID-19. Assay used: immunoSEQ multiplex PCR; TCRdb lists only in-frame clones, some missing. Of more than 250,000 clones in the sample, around 89% were seen once. Sequenced: peripheral blood. These receptors were taken from a woman aged 30 to 39 with COVID-19, enrolled during active disease. Both conserved end residues are part of each CDR3. D genes are given only for firm matches. Clone size is given for some rows only: seen once, a few or many times, or a class if the clone is expanded.

TRBV27	TRBJ1-4	-	-	TGTGCCAGCGGTGACCTACAGTCGGGGTTCGAAAAACTGTTTTTT	CASGDLQSGFEKLFF
TRBV28	TRBJ1-2	-	TRBD1	TGTGCCAGCAGTCGACAGGGAACTAGTGGCTACACCTTC	CASSRQGTSGYTF
TRBV5-5	TRBJ1-1	-	-	TGTGCCAGCAGCTTGGACGTCACCCAGCAGGGTGAAGCTTTCTTT	CASSLDVTQQGEAFF
TRBV13	TRBJ2-7	once	TRBD1	TGTGCCAGCAGCCCCCGGACAGGGGATACCTACGAGCAGTACTTC	CASSPRTGDTYEQYF
TRBV30	TRBJ1-1	-	-	TGTGCCTGGAGTGTAGGCAAGGGGATGGACACTGAAGCTTTCTTT	CAWSVGKGMDTEAFF
TRBV27	TRBJ1-2	-	TRBD1	TGTGCCAGCAGTTCACCTGGACAGGGGCGGGATGGCTACACCTTC	CASSSPGQGRDGYTF
TRBV25-1	TRBJ1-1	-	-	TGTGCCAGCACCCCATATGGCAACATGAACACTGAAGCTTTCTTT	CASTPYGNMNTEAFF
TRBV12-3/TRBV12-4	TRBJ2-3	-	-	TGTGCCAGCAGTTTCTCGACAGGTTCCGAGTATTTT	CASSFSTGSEYF
TRBV27	TRBJ2-5	-	TRBD2	TGTGCCAGCAGTTTTGGGGGGGGTCAAGAGACCCAGTACTTC	CASSFGGGQETQYF
TRBV2	TRBJ1-5	-	-	TGTGCCAGCAATCAGGGAAGGAGCCAGCCCCAGCATTTT	CASNQGRSQPQHF
TRBV5-6	TRBJ2-3	-	-	TGTGCCAGCAGCTTTAGGGGCTCAGATACGCAGTATTTT	CASSFRGSDTQYF
TRBV6-2/TRBV6-3	TRBJ1-1	-	-	TGTGCCAGCAGTTACTCGAGAGGTAACACTGAAGCTTTCTTT	CASSYSRGNTEAFF
TRBV12-3/TRBV12-4	TRBJ1-2	-	TRBD1	TGTGCCAGCAGGAGGACAGGAGGGTATGGCTACACCTTC	CASRRTGGYGYTF
TRBV10-3	TRBJ1-2	once	TRBD1	TGTGCCATCAGAACAGTCGACAGGGCCGGTAGCTATGGCTACACCTTC	CAIRTVDRAGSYGYTF
TRBV10-1	TRBJ2-1	-	-	TGCGCCAGCAGTGGGCGGTTAGAGAGCTCCTACAATGAGCAGTTCTTC	CASSGRLESSYNEQFF
TRBV6-5	TRBJ1-1	-	-	TGTGCCAGCTTTCGCAGGCACATGAACACTGAAGCTTTCTTT	CASFRRHMNTEAFF
TRBV7-2	TRBJ1-2	-	-	TGTGCCAGCAGCTTATATACAGCTCGCTACACCTTC	CASSLYTARYTF
TRBV18	TRBJ1-1	-	-	TGTGCCAGCTCAACGGACAGTAACACTGAAGCTTTCTTT	CASSTDSNTEAFF
TRBV6-2/TRBV6-3	TRBJ2-5	few	TRBD2	TGTGCCAGCAGTGAGACTAGCGGGACCCAAGAGACCCAGTACTTC	CASSETSGTQETQYF
TRBV14	TRBJ1-1	few	TRBD1	TGTGCCAGCAGTCGTCAGGGGGTCGAAGCTTTCTTT	CASSRQGVEAFF
TRBV5-1	TRBJ2-1	-	TRBD1	TGCGCCAGCAGAAACGACAGGGGTTTCGTCAATGAGCAGTTCTTC	CASRNDRGFVNEQFF
TRBV3-1/TRBV3-2	TRBJ2-1	few	-	TGTGCCAGCAGCCAAAGAGGGAAGGGCGGCAATGAGCAGTTCTTC	CASSQRGKGGNEQFF
TRBV11-2	TRBJ1-2	-	TRBD1	TGTGCCAGCAGCGCCGGGACAGGCGGGGGCTATGGCTACACCTTC	CASSAGTGGGYGYTF
TRBV6-6	TRBJ1-1	once	-	TGTGCCAGCACTTTACTAACTGAAGCTTTCTTT	CASTLLTEAFF
TRBV28	TRBJ1-1	-	-	TGTGCCAGCTCTTCTCCTTCGACGGGGGGGACCACTGAAGCTTTCTTT	CASSSPSTGGTTEAFF
TRBV18	TRBJ1-2	-	-	TGTGCCAGCTCAGTAACAGAATCCTATGGCTACACCTTC	CASSVTESYGYTF
TRBV7-2	TRBJ2-2	-	TRBD1	TGTGCCAGCAGCTGGACAGGCGGGGAGCTGTTTTTT	CASSWTGGELFF
TRBV5-1	TRBJ1-1	once	-	TGCGCCAGCAGCCTACAGGGGAACACTGAAGCTTTCTTT	CASSLQGNTEAFF
TRBV7-2	TRBJ2-2	-	-	TGTGCCAGCAGCTCCCAAACAGGGTGGGGCACCGGGGAGCTGTTTTTT	CASSSQTGWGTGELFF
TRBV19	TRBJ1-1	-	-	TGTGCCAGTAGCCATGGACAATTGAACACTGAAGCTTTCTTT	CASSHGQLNTEAFF
TRBV7-2	TRBJ2-5	few	-	TGTGCCAGCAGCTTTAGGGGTATCTCCCAAGAGACCCAGTACTTC	CASSFRGISQETQYF
TRBV5-1	TRBJ1-2	-	-	TGCGCCAGCAGCTTGCAGGATTTCTATGGCTACACCTTC	CASSLQDFYGYTF
TRBV5-4	TRBJ2-7	-	TRBD2	TGTGCCAGCAGCCAACAGGCTAGCGGGGATACCGAGCAGTACTTC	CASSQQASGDTEQYF
TRBV27	TRBJ1-4	-	TRBD1	TGTGCCAGCAGTTTAACCCCCGAGCTGACAGGGACTGGTGAAAAACTGTTTTTT	CASSLTPELTGTGEKLFF
TRBV28	TRBJ1-4	-	TRBD1	TGTGCCAGCCAGGGGGCGGACATTGATAATGAAAAACTGTTTTTT	CASQGADIDNEKLFF
TRBV29-1	TRBJ1-2	-	-	TGCAGCGTGGCCCAAGGAGGCTATGGCTACACCTTC	CSVAQGGYGYTF
TRBV7-8	TRBJ2-7	-	TRBD1	TGTGCCAGCAGCGCCCAAACCGGGACAGCTGAGCAGTACTTC	CASSAQTGTAEQYF
TRBV4-3	TRBJ2-7	few	TRBD2	TGCGCCAGCAGCCAGGGGCCTAGCGGGGCCAGCTCCTACGAGCAGTACTTC	CASSQGPSGASSYEQYF
TRBV27	TRBJ1-5	-	-	TGTGCCAGCAGTTTGGCCTTAAATCAGCCCCAGCATTTT	CASSLALNQPQHF
TRBV11-3	TRBJ2-3	-	TRBD2	TGTGCCAGCAGCTTATCCGGGACTAGCGGCACAGATACGCAGTATTTT	CASSLSGTSGTDTQYF
TRBV6-2/TRBV6-3	TRBJ2-7	-	TRBD2	TGTGCCAGCAGCATCGGCCTAGAAAGCGGGACTTACGAGCAGTACTTC	CASSIGLESGTYEQYF
TRBV5-1	TRBJ1-1	-	TRBD1	TGCGCCAGCAGCTTCGGGACAGGGGGCATCGGAGCTTTCTTT	CASSFGTGGIGAFF
TRBV2	TRBJ2-5	-	-	TGTGCCAGCAGTGAATACATCCAAGAGACCCAGTACTTC	CASSEYIQETQYF
TRBV28	TRBJ1-5	-	-	TGTGCCAGCATCCTACAGGGAAATCAGCCCCAGCATTTT	CASILQGNQPQHF
TRBV5-4	TRBJ2-3	-	TRBD2	TGTGCCAGCAGCTCGCTGACTAGCGGGGGGAGGACGCAGTATTTT	CASSSLTSGGRTQYF
TRBV9	TRBJ1-4	few	-	TGTGCCAGCAGCGGGCCCGGGACAATTTCCGAAAAACTGTTTTTT	CASSGPGTISEKLFF
TRBV4-1	TRBJ1-5	few	-	TGCGCCAGCAGCCAACATCGGCGCCAGGGTGTCGGTCAGCCCCAGCATTTT	CASSQHRRQGVGQPQHF
TRBV5-1	TRBJ2-4	-	TRBD1	TGCGCCAGCAGGCGCGACGGGACAGGGAGGGACATTCAGTACTTC	CASRRDGTGRDIQYF
TRBV7-3	TRBJ2-3	-	-	TGTGCCAGCAGCTTACGGGGACTTTCCACAGATACGCAGTATTTT	CASSLRGLSTDTQYF